The 21 T cell receptor beta chains below were found in one sample sequenced in a study of T-cell memory formation after mild COVID-19. MiXCR, run by TCRdb on the 5' RACE reads, gives a single entry per CDR3 protein. The repertoire holds 300,000 to 350,000 distinct CDR3 sequences, with 10% to 15% as singletons. Sequenced input: PBMCs or a T cell subset sorted from them (not recorded which). The receptor source for this set is a man younger than 30 who had mild COVID-19 (a few samples of this study predate the infection). Cell type and time point are not known.

The chain combines TRBV5-1 with TRBJ2-5; TRBD1 agrees at 8 bases. V shed 5 bases and J 5 bases; nucleotides not matched to a gene: 11. This CDR3 spans 15 amino acids. Germline loops: CDR1 SGHRS, CDR2 YFSETQ. The CDR3 loop reads CASSGQGSDSETQYF. In DNA form, the CDR3 reads TGCGCCAGCAGTGGACAGGGAAGTGATTCGGAGACCCAGTACTTC.

The sample holds a few counts of this clonotype. This rearrangement joins TRBV6-5 to TRBJ2-3; a weak D match, TRBD1 (6 bases). Germline assignment: CDR1 MNHEY and CDR2 SVGAGI. The length of the CDR3 is 14 residues. The V and J ends lost 1 base and 3 bases respectively, with 8 bases between them. CDR3 protein: CASSYWQGTDTQYF. The CDR3 DNA reads as TGTGCCAGCAGTTACTGGCAGGGGACAGATACGCAGTATTTT.

This clonotype was seen more than once but under ten times. V and J are TRBV7-9 and TRBJ1-2; 7 bases line up with TRBD1. This CDR3 is 15 amino acids long. CDR1 SEHNR and CDR2 FQNEAQ come from the germline V gene (reference sequence). V lost 5 bases and J lost 4; bases outside the gene matches: 10. In DNA form, the CDR3 reads TGTGCCAGCAGCGACGCCGGGACAGTGAGCTATGGCTACACCTTC. Amino acid sequence: CASSDAGTVSYGYTF. The entire variable domain, with the rest obtained from reference TRBV7-9 and TRBJ1-2, is as follows: DTGVSQNPRHKITKRGQNVTFRCDPISEHNRLYWYRQTLGQGPEFLTYFQNEAQLEKSRLLSDRFSAERPKGSFSTLEIQRTEQGDSAMYLCASSDAGTVSYGYTFGSGTRLTVV.

This clonotype was seen a handful of times. Germline and junction disagree at one end, which may indicate a read error. The V gene is TRBV7-7, the J gene TRBJ2-5, with D hard to call. The CDR3 length is 15 residues. The germline CDR1 and CDR2 sequences are SSHAT and FNYEAQ (reference sequence). CDR3 region: CASSLIPGTQETQYF. CDR3 DNA sequence: TGTGCTAGCAGCCTCATCCCAGGCACCCAAGAGACCCAGTACTTC.

The chain carries TRBV11-2 and TRBJ2-3; weak D call: TRBD1 (6 bases). This CDR3 is built from 13 residues. CDR1 is SGHAT and CDR2 is FQNNGV in the germline V gene. Trimming removed 3 bases at V and 5 bases at J, with 9 bases between. CDR3 DNA sequence: TGTGCCAGCAGCTTCTCCAGGGGAGATACGCAGTATTTT. This gives the protein CASSFSRGDTQYF.

The chain combines TRBV4-3 with TRBJ1-3; the D gene is possibly TRBD1 (5 bases). V was shortened by 0 bases and J by 2 bases, with 8 bases between the two germline ends. The CDR3 runs 15 residues. Germline V gene sequence: CDR1 LGHNA, CDR2 YSLEER. DNA of the CDR3: TGCGCCAGCAGCCAAGACAGGGTTACTGGAAACACCATATATTTT. This encodes CASSQDRVTGNTIYF.

This clonotype has a handful of counts. Its ends do not fully match the called genes, so a read error is possible. The chain links TRBV7-9 to TRBJ2-1, with unresolved D. Per the germline V gene, CDR1 is SEHNR and CDR2 is FQNEAQ (reference sequence). This CDR3 is 15 amino acids long. CDR3 loop: CASSVAFVSYNEQFF. The CDR3, as DNA: TGTGCCAGCAGCGTAGCTTTTGTTTCCTACAATGAGCAGTTCTTC.

This clonotype was seen only a few times. This sequence joins TRBV2 and TRBJ2-5; 8 bases line up with TRBD1. The junction had 3 bases not matched to a gene; V was cut back by 2 bases and J by 4 bases. Germline V gives CDR1 SNHLY, CDR2 FYNNEI. This CDR3 is 14 amino acids long. The CDR3 region is CASSERQGAETQYF. The DNA for the CDR3 is TGTGCCAGCAGTGAACGGCAGGGGGCAGAGACCCAGTACTTC.

This clonotype was recorded a few times. In DNA, the CDR3 is TGCGCCAGCAGCCTTAACACCGGGACTAGCGGCATCTGGACGCAGTATTTT. This encodes CASSLNTGTSGIWTQYF. The V and J genes are TRBV5-1 and TRBJ2-3; TRBD2 matches at 11 bases. The germline gives CDR1 SGHRS, CDR2 YFSETQ. V lost 4 bases to trimming and J lost 9 bases; unmatched junction nucleotides: 16. The CDR3 covers 17 residues.

This sequence joins TRBV7-6 and TRBJ1-2, with a weak D call TRBD1 (5 bases). This CDR3 comprises 13 residues. Germline CDR1 SGHVS, CDR2 FNYEAQ. Trimming shortened V by 3 bases and J by 9 bases, and 14 bases separated the two germline ends. This CDR3 reads CASSLGGTRSYTF. In DNA, the CDR3 is TGTGCCAGCAGCTTGGGGGGGACCCGGAGCTACACCTTC.

The table lists this clonotype with a few counts. The J gene is TRBJ1-2, the V gene TRBV4-3; no definite D call. This CDR3 comprises 16 residues. V gave up 1 base and J gave up 3 bases, with 15 bases separating them. CDR1 is LGHNA, CDR2 YSLEER, per germline. This CDR3 reads CASSQATPGPDYGYTF. CDR3 DNA sequence: TGCGCCAGCAGCCAAGCCACCCCTGGACCTGACTATGGCTACACCTTC.

There are a few counts of this clonotype. The V call is TRBV4-1, the J call TRBJ1-2; D is perhaps TRBD1 (5 bases). The V gene's germline CDR1 is MGHRA and CDR2 YSYEKL. Trimming shortened V by 3 bases and J by 2 bases, and 16 bases separated the two germline ends. The CDR3 sequence is 16 residues long. The CDR3 loop is CASSQWDPGINYGYTF. In nucleotides, the CDR3 is TGCGCCAGCAGCCAGTGGGACCCGGGTATCAACTATGGCTACACCTTC.

In its sample, this clonotype was seen a few times. CDR3 amino acids: CASSPTPTGATEAFF. For the CDR3, the DNA is TGTGCCAGCTCACCGACTCCTACAGGGGCCACTGAAGCTTTCTTT. The chain recombines TRBV18 with TRBJ1-1, with TRBD1 matching 7 bases. The CDR3 contains 15 residues. V was clipped by 3 bases and J by 4 bases; unmatched bases: 8. Germline V gene data show CDR1 as KGHSH and CDR2 as LQKENI.

The chain is built from TRBV12-3 or TRBV12-4 and TRBJ1-3; D is unresolved. This CDR3 region has 10 residues. V was cut by 6 bases and J by 7 bases, with 4 bases left in between. Here the CDR3 reads CASRGNTIYF. CDR3 nucleotides: TGTGCCAGCAGGGGTAACACCATATATTTT.

This sequence joins TRBV7-3 and TRBJ1-1, with D possibly TRBD1 on 5 matching bases. The CDR3 is 14 amino acids. V was cut by 3 bases and J by 4 bases, with 12 bases left in between. Germline V gene lookup returns CDR1 SGHTA and CDR2 FQGTGA. This CDR3 reads CASSLQGTRTEAFF. In nucleotides, the CDR3 is TGTGCCAGCAGCTTGCAGGGTACTCGCACTGAAGCTTTCTTT. The entire variable domain, with the rest obtained from reference TRBV7-3 and TRBJ1-1, is as follows: GAGVSQTPSNKVTEKGKYVELRCDPISGHTALYWYRQSLGQGPEFLIYFQGTGAADDSGLPNDRFFAVRPEGSVSTLKIQRTERGDSAVYLCASSLQGTRTEAFFGQGTRLTVV.

This clonotype was detected a few times. The chain is built from TRBV28 and TRBJ2-2; a weak D match, TRBD2 (6 bases). The length of the CDR3 is 14 residues. The V gene lost 8 bases and the J gene lost 4 bases, with 14 bases spanning the gap. Germline V CDR1 and CDR2: MDHEN, SYDVKM. The CDR3 bases are TGTGCCAGCTTTATGGCGGGGCGCACCGGGGAGCTGTTTTTT. As protein: CASFMAGRTGELFF.

The rearrangement joins TRBV12-3 or TRBV12-4 to TRBJ1-2; D unclear. Trimming pared 5 bases from V and 12 bases from J, leaving 10 bases between. The CDR3 totals 10 residues. The CDR3, as DNA: TGTGCCAGCAGTCTGGAGATCCACACCTTC. This encodes CASSLEIHTF.

As DNA, the CDR3 is TGCGCCAGCAGCAACCCGGGACAGGGATTCTACGAGCAGTACTTC. Translating it yields CASSNPGQGFYEQYF. The V and J genes are TRBV4-1 and TRBJ2-7; 9 bases match TRBD1. The CDR3 is made up of 15 amino acids. Trimming cost V 5 bases and J 3 bases; bases outside gene matches: 8. Germline CDR1 is MGHRA and CDR2 is YSYEKL.

This clonotype has a handful of counts. The chain has TRBV5-1 and TRBJ2-4; 15 bases map to TRBD2. The trim removed 4 bases at V and 10 bases at J, leaving 3 bases unmatched. CDR1 and CDR2 from the germline V gene are SGHRS and YFSETQ. The CDR3 spans 14 residues. The CDR3 coding sequence is TGCGCCAGCAGCCCGGGACTAGCGGGGGGTATTCAGTACTTC. Protein sequence: CASSPGLAGGIQYF. Full variable domain (outside the CDR3, taken from reference TRBV5-1 and TRBJ2-4): KAGVTQTPRYLIKTRGQQVTLSCSPISGHRSVSWYQQTPGQGLQFLFEYFSETQRNKGNFPGRFSGRQFSNSRSEMNVSTLELGDSALYLCASSPGLAGGIQYFGAGTRLSVL.

V is TRBV6-5 and J is TRBJ1-1; D is possibly TRBD1 (6 bases). V lost 2 bases and J lost 6, with 10 bases in between. Germline V gives CDR1 MNHEY, CDR2 SVGAGI. The CDR3 sequence is 13 residues long. CDR3 sequence: CASSYGGQAEAFF. The CDR3 DNA follows: TGTGCCAGCAGTTACGGGGGGCAGGCTGAAGCTTTCTTT.

This chain uses TRBV9 with TRBJ2-6; no reliable D call. Trimming left V 0 bases short and J 3 bases short, with 1 base between. Germline-derived CDR1 and CDR2 are SGDLS and YYNGEE. The CDR3 contains 13 residues. CDR3 protein: CASSVGGANVLTF. Here the CDR3 DNA reads TGTGCCAGCAGCGTAGGTGGGGCCAACGTCCTGACTTTC.